This passage covers 4 T cell receptor beta chains from one sample sequenced in a study of shared T cell receptors in the human thymus (dated by TCRdb to about 2021). The library was prepared using the immunoSEQ multiplex PCR assay. Not all clones reach the TCRdb copy of this immuneACCESS table, which keeps in-frame sequences only. Checked studies attribute under half of the gap to unresolved V genes and leave the rest unexplained. This sample lists hundreds of thousands of clones; 70% to 90% were detected once. Of the sample, roughly 0.0087% is held by the ten largest clones. The same data also went into a second study, on human thymus T cells.

The sequenced sample consisted of thymocytes. The origin of the receptors is a boy under two years old with a congenital heart defect. Donor details come from another sample of the same person, matched by shared clones.

The chain combines TRBV27 with TRBJ2-1; 7 bases agree with TRBD1. J gave up 12 bases and V 5 bases, and 13 bases lay outside the gene matches. CDR3 length equals 14 residues. Germline V CDR1 and CDR2: MNHEY, SMNVEV (reference sequence). CDR3 residues: CASSPPQGPGGQFF. DNA for the CDR3: TGTGCCAGCAGTCCGCCACAGGGGCCAGGGGGGCAGTTCTTC.

This sequence joins TRBV28 and TRBJ1-4, with 7 bases aligning to TRBD1. Germline CDR1 is MDHEN and CDR2 is SYDVKM. CDR3 length equals 14 residues. J was trimmed by 11 bases and V by 7 bases; bases with no gene match: 13. The CDR3 DNA is TGTGCCAGCAAGGCTGGGACAGTAGGGGAGAAACTGTTTTTT. This sequence encodes CASKAGTVGEKLFF.

This chain joins TRBV6-1 and TRBJ1-6; D gene ambiguous. From germline, CDR1 is MNHNS and CDR2 SASEGT. Trimming pared 0 bases from V and 11 bases from J, leaving 5 bases between. The CDR3 totals 12 residues. The CDR3 reads CASSEAPAPLHF. The DNA of the CDR3 is TGTGCCAGCAGTGAAGCGCCAGCACCCCTCCACTTT.

This clone showed up just once. The chain links TRBV19 to TRBJ1-1; TRBD1 matches at 9 bases. The CDR3 loop spans 18 amino acids. After removal of 5 bases from V and 4 bases from J, the junction contained 17 bases not matched to a gene. CDR1 and CDR2 from the germline V gene are LNHDA and SQIVND (reference sequence). The CDR3 DNA follows: TGTGCCAGTAGTCCCAACCCCGGGACAGGGAATTGGGGCACTGAAGCTTTCTTT. The encoded protein is CASSPNPGTGNWGTEAFF. Variable domain in full (rest from reference TRBV19 and TRBJ1-1): DGGITQSPKYLFRKEGQNVTLSCEQNLNHDAMYWYRQDPGQGLRLIYYSQIVNDFQKGDIAEGYSVSREKKESFPLTVTSAQKNPTAFYLCASSPNPGTGNWGTEAFFGQGTRLTVV.